The present T cell receptor beta chain was sequenced within a study of blood T cell repertoires in COVID-19. Study in general: Sample material is recorded as cDNA or gDNA derived from T cells, B-cell-depleted T cells, or PBMCs.

Germline V gene data show CDR1 as WNHNN and CDR2 as SYGVQD (reference sequence). The CDR3 runs to 15 residues. V shed 2 bases and J 4 bases; nucleotides not matched to a gene: 5. TCRdb's table, derived via immunoSEQ multiplex PCR, lists solely in-frame clones and lacks some. The sample carries approximately 450,000 clones, more than 80% recorded once. This clone came up a few times. Self-reported history from a screening survey and questionnaire set each donor's cohort. The chain couples TRBV10-1 to TRBJ2-7; 10 bases match TRBD1. Sequenced: PBMCs or T cells enriched from blood (not recorded which). The clonotype comes from a young man who had recovered from COVID-19. CDR3 in amino acids: CASSERQGAPYEQYF. The CDR3 DNA sequence: TGCGCCAGCAGTGAGAGACAGGGGGCGCCTTACGAGCAGTACTTC.